This entry is about one T cell receptor beta chain. Its antigen is unknown. The data derive from a study of vaccination and CD4 T cells after COVID-19. Turning to the study itself: The authors exposed cells to overlapping spike peptides derived from SARS-CoV-2, HCoV-NL63, HCoV-OC43 and HCoV-229E. Control wells got either CEFX epitopes, HIV-1 Nef peptides, or no peptide at all.

Noted treatment: roughly 10-day PBMC culture with coronavirus spike peptide pools or control peptides (ViraFEST assay). Half-medium changes with fresh IL-2 medium occurred on days 3 and 7. The ends were cut back, 5 bases at V and 7 bases at J, with 12 bases in the middle. The CDR3 loop spans 13 amino acids. Sequencing of DNA taken from cultured CD4+ T cells relied on the Oncomine TCR Beta short-read assay. CD4+ T cells were cultured, and genomic DNA was extracted from them. One entry per CDR3 protein, called by TCRdb with MiXCR from the PCR reads. The sample holds approximately 14,000 distinct CDR3 sequences; approximately 28% are singletons and the top ten take 17%.

The chain employs TRBV12-3 or TRBV12-4 and TRBJ1-5; perhaps TRBD1 as D (5 bases). The source is a human donor with COVID-19. Sequenced: cultured CD4+ T cells from blood. The CDR3 coding sequence is TGTGCCAGCAGTGTAGGGGTCAGCCAGCCCCAGCATTTT. It yields the protein CASSVGVSQPQHF.